The present entry profiles one T cell receptor (beta chain) with its context. Antigen: not known. These data belong to a study of cytotoxic CD8 clonotypes in ibrutinib-treated CLL. Study as a whole: Overall, around 25 responses were partial and 2 complete; following median roughly six years, about 15 patients stayed remitted and roughly twelve progressed. Response samples were drawn at a median of around 11 months of treatment, range 6 to 36.

Whole-study results and caveats: Clonality went higher at ibrutinib response and then dropped back toward baseline at progression.

Method: immunoSEQ multiplex PCR; TCRdb's copy keeps in-frame clones and lacks some. The data hold roughly 9,000 clones, with around 70% observed a single time. The sequencing here drew on PBMCs, taken before ibrutinib treatment. The receptor was derived from a human donor with chronic lymphocytic leukemia.

The DNA for the CDR3 is TGCGCCAGCAACGGGGGAACGGAACCTAATGAAAAACTGTTTTTT. The encoded protein is CASNGGTEPNEKLFF. This rearrangement joins TRBV5-1 to TRBJ1-4, with D maybe TRBD1 (5 bases). Germline V gene data show CDR1 as SGHRS and CDR2 as YFSETQ. V dropped 6 bases and J dropped 3 bases, with 15 bases sitting between them. The CDR3 covers 15 residues.